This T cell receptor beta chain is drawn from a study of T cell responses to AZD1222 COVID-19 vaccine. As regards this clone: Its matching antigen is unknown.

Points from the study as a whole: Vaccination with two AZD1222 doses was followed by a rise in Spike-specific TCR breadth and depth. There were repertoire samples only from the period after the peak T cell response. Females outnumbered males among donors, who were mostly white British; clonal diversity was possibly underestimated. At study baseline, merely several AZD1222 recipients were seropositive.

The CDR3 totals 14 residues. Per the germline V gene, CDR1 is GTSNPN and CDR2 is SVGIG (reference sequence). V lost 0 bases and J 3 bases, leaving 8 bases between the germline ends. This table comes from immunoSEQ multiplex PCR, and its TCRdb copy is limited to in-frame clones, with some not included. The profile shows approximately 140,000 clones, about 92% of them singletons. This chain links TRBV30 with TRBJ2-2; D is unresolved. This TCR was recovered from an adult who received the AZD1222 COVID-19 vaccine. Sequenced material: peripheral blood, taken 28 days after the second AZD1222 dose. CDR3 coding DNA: TGTGCCTGGAGTGTATCCCGAGACACCGGGGAGCTGTTTTTT. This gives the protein CAWSVSRDTGELFF.